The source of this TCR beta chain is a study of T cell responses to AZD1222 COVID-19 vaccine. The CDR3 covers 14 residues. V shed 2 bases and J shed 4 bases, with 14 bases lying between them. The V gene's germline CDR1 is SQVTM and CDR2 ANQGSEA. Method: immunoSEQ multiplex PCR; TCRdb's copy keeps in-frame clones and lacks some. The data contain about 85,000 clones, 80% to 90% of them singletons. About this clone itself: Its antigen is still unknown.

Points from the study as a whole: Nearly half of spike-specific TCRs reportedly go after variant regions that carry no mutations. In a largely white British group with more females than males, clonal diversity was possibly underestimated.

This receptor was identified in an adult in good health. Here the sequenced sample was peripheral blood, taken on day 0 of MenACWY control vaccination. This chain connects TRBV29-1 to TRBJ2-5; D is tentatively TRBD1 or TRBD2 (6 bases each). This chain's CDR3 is CSVEKSGGGETQYF. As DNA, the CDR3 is TGCAGCGTTGAAAAGAGCGGAGGGGGAGAGACCCAGTACTTC.